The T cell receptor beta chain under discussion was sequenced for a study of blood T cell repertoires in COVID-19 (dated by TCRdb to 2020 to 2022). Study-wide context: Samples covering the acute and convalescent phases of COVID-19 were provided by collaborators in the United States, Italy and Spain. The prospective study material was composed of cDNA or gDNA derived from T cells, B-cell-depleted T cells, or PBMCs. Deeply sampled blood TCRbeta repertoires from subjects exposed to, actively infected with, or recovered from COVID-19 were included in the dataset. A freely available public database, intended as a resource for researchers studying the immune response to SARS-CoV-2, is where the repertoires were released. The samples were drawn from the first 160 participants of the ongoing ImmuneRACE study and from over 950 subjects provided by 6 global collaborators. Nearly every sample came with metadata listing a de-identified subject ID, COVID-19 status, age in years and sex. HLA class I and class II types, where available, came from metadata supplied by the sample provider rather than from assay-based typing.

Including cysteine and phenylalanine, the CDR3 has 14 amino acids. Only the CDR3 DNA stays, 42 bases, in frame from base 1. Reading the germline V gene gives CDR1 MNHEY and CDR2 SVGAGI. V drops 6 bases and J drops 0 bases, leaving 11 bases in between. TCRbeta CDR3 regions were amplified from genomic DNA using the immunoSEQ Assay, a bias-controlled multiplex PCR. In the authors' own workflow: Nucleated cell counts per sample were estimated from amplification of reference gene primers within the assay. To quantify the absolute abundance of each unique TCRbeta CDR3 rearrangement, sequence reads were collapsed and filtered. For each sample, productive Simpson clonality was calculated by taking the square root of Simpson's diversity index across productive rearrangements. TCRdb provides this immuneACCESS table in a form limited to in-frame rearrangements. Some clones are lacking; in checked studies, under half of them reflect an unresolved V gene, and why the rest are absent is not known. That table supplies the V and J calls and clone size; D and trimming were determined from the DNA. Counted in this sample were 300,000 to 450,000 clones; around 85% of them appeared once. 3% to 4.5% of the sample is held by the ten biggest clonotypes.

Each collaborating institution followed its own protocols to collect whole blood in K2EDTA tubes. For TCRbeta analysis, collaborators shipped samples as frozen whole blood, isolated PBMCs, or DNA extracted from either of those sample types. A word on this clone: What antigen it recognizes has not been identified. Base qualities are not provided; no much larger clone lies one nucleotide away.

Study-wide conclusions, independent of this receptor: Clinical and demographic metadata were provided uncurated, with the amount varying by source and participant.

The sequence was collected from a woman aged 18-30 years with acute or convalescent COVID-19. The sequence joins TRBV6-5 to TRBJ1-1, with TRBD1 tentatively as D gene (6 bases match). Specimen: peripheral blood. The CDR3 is CASSTGPMNTEAFF. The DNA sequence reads TGTGCCAGCAGCACAGGGCCTATGAACACTGAAGCTTTCTTT.